The clone carrying this T cell receptor beta chain was counted between two and nine times. TCR cDNA was made by 5'RACE template switching, adding a universal primer site and UMIs. TCRdb recomputed calls from the 5' RACE reads with MiXCR, one row per CDR3 protein. The sample yields hundreds of thousands of distinct CDR3 sequences, 8.1% seen once. This entry is derived from a study of T cells after yellow fever vaccination. The ends were cut back, 7 bases at V and 2 bases at J, with 14 bases in the middle. The CDR3 has 14 residues. The V and J genes are TRBV12-3 or TRBV12-4 and TRBJ1-2, with a tentative D call TRBD1 (5 bases). The starting material was PBMCs, obtained about 49 days after the first yellow fever vaccination. This sequence originates from a man between 18 and 29 years old who received the YFV17D yellow fever vaccine. CDR3: CASTIGAGNYGYTF. In DNA form, the CDR3 reads TGTGCCAGCACCATCGGGGCAGGGAACTATGGCTACACCTTC.